The T cell receptor beta chain described here comes from a study of T cells in Graves' hyperthyroidism and ophthalmopathy. This clonotype was recorded once. A much larger clonotype is one base distant, so this may be a read error. The length of the CDR3 is 14 residues. Trimming removed 4 bases at V and 5 bases at J, with 17 bases between. Germline V CDR1 and CDR2: DFQATT, SNEGSKA (reference sequence). TCR beta CDR3 sequences were amplified from RNA transcripts. RT-PCR in the first round (using the HTBI primer set) targeted the TCR CDR3. One entry per CDR3 protein results from TCRdb running MiXCR on the multiplex PCR reads. In the table there are 200,000 to 250,000 distinct CDR3 sequences, 17% of which are singletons.

The chain joins TRBV20-1 to TRBJ2-5, with TRBD2 as a possible D gene (6 bases). The source of this sequence is a man between 45 and 60 years old with Graves' hyperthyroidism. Sample: blood. CDR3 bases: TGCAGTGCTATAGCGGAAGGGCCGTACGAGACCCAGTACTTC. Its translation is CSAIAEGPYETQYF.